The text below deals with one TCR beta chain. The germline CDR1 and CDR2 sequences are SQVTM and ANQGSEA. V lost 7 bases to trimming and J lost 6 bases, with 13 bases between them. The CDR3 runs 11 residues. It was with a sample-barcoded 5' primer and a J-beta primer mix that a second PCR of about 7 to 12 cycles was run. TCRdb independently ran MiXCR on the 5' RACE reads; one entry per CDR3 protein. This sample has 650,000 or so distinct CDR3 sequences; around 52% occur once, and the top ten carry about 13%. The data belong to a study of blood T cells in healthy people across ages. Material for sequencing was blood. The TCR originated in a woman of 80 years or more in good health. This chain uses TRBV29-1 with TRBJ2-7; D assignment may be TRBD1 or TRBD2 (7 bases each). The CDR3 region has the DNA TGCAGCGCAGGGGGAGGGGTCGAGCAGTACTTC. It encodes CSAGGGVEQYF.